A selection of T cell receptor beta chains follows, all from one sample in a study of blood T cell repertoires in COVID-19. TCRdb's table, derived via immunoSEQ multiplex PCR, lists solely in-frame clones and lacks some. Of 130,000 or so clones listed, about 86% were seen once; the top ten hold over 1.5%. The sample comprised peripheral blood. The source is a woman aged 55-70 years with acute or convalescent COVID-19. Both conserved end residues are part of each CDR3. Each record gives: V gene, J gene, D gene, CDR3 length, CDR3 DNA, CDR3 protein. The D gene is left open where the match is weak.

>TRBV5-4|TRBJ2-2|TRBD1|16
TGTGCCAGCAGCAGTCTGACAGGGGGGAAAACCGGGGAGCTGTTTTTT
CASSSLTGGKTGELFF
>TRBV4-1|TRBJ1-2|NA|16
TGCGCCAGCAGCCAAAGGGGGTCCCTCATGAACTATGGCTACACCTTC
CASSQRGSLMNYGYTF
>TRBV2|TRBJ1-5|NA|14
TGTGCCAGCAGTGATAAGAGTTACAATCAGCCCCAGCATTTT
CASSDKSYNQPQHF
>TRBV29-1|TRBJ2-7|TRBD1|13
TGCAGCGCGGGGACAGGGATGTATTACGAGCAGTACTTC
CSAGTGMYYEQYF
>TRBV6-2/TRBV6-3|TRBJ1-5|NA|15
TGTGCCAGCAGTTACTCGAGACAGTTGTTCGGGCCCCAGCATTTT
CASSYSRQLFGPQHF
>TRBV19|TRBJ1-1|TRBD1|15
TGTGCCAGCAAGGTGGGACAGGGACTGAACACTGAAGCTTTCTTT
CASKVGQGLNTEAFF
>TRBV10-3|TRBJ2-7|NA|14
TGTGCCATCAATGAAGGGAGTGGATCCTACGAGCAGTACTTC
CAINEGSGSYEQYF
>TRBV7-2|TRBJ2-5|TRBD2|16
TGTGCCAGCAGCTACCTAGCGGGGGGGACTGGAGAGACCCAGTACTTC
CASSYLAGGTGETQYF
>TRBV7-3|TRBJ2-1|TRBD2|17
TGTGCCAGCAGCTTATATCCTAGCGGGGGCTCCTACAATGAGCAGTTCTTC
CASSLYPSGGSYNEQFF
>TRBV11-3|TRBJ2-2|NA|18
TGTGCCAGCAGCTTAGATGCGGGGTCCTCATATAACACCGGGGAGCTGTTTTTT
CASSLDAGSSYNTGELFF
>TRBV5-1|TRBJ1-2|NA|14
TGCGCCAGCAGCTTGGACCAAAGAGGCGATGGCTACACCTTC
CASSLDQRGDGYTF
>TRBV19|TRBJ2-1|NA|14
TGTGCCAGTAGTCCCGTGGACTGGAACATTGGGCAGTTCTTC
CASSPVDWNIGQFF